The 15 T cell receptor beta chains given below trace back to one sample, sequenced in a study of shared clonotypes between healthy human individuals (dated by TCRdb to between 2020 and 2021). The method behind the library was the immunoSEQ multiplex PCR assay. TCRdb mirrors the immuneACCESS table, restricted to in-frame sequences. Some clones are absent from its copies; in checked studies, under half trace to an unresolved V gene, and the reason for the others is unknown. Here the sample has about 1 million clones; approximately 68% occur a single time. The ten top clones hold approximately 1.5% of the sample. The sequencing input was memory CD4+ T cells sorted from blood. Reading the label with the study, this specimen's cell subset or site is: CD45RA-negative fraction. These receptors were taken from a man between 18 and 29 years old in good health.

This chain joins TRBV5-1 and TRBJ1-5, with 7 bases aligning to TRBD1. The V gene's germline CDR1 is SGHRS and CDR2 YFSETQ. This CDR3 region has 15 residues. After removal of 1 base from V and 1 base from J, the junction contained 2 bases not matched to a gene. CDR3 loop: CASSLTGESNQPQHF. The CDR3 DNA is TGCGCCAGCAGCTTGACAGGGGAGAGCAATCAGCCCCAGCATTTT. The full variable domain, with the rest looked up from reference TRBV5-1 and TRBJ1-5, is KAGVTQTPRYLIKTRGQQVTLSCSPISGHRSVSWYQQTPGQGLQFLFEYFSETQRNKGNFPGRFSGRQFSNSRSEMNVSTLELGDSALYLCASSLTGESNQPQHFGDGTRLSIL.

This clone was seen at least ten times. This chain uses TRBV7-9 with TRBJ2-7; the D gene could be TRBD1 or TRBD2 (5 bases each). The CDR3 is 12 residues long. With 8 bases removed from V and 6 bases from J, the gap between germline ends came to 14 bases. CDR1 and CDR2 (germline): SEHNR, FQNEAQ (reference sequence). The CDR3 is CASGFQGTEQYF. CDR3 DNA: TGTGCCAGCGGATTTCAAGGGACCGAGCAGTACTTC.

The genes are TRBV2 and TRBJ2-7, with 8 bases matching TRBD2. The junction had 10 bases not matched to a gene; V was cut back by 8 bases and J by 7 bases. In germline, CDR1 is SNHLY, CDR2 FYNNEI. The CDR3 runs to 13 residues. In DNA form, the CDR3 reads TGTGCCAGCTTAGCGGGAAGATCTGGGGAGCAGTACTTC. Encoded protein: CASLAGRSGEQYF.

The chain joins TRBV6-5 to TRBJ1-2, with D perhaps matching TRBD1 (6 bases). The CDR3 extends over 15 amino acids. The ends were cut back, 5 bases at V and 6 bases at J, with 19 bases in the middle. Germline lookup yields CDR1 MNHEY and CDR2 SVGAGI. Here the CDR3 reads CASSRQAHLCDGYTF. CDR3 in DNA: TGTGCCAGCAGTCGACAGGCCCACCTGTGCGATGGCTACACCTTC.

This rearrangement joins TRBV11-2 to TRBJ2-4, with D perhaps matching TRBD1 (5 bases). The CDR3 loop spans 17 amino acids. Trimming cost V 3 bases and J 0 bases, with 15 bases left between them. The V gene's germline CDR1 is SGHAT and CDR2 FQNNGV. This CDR3 reads CASSFQGATLAKNIQYF. In DNA form, the CDR3 reads TGTGCCAGCAGCTTTCAAGGGGCGACCTTAGCCAAAAACATTCAGTACTTC.

This rearrangement joins TRBV2 to TRBJ2-3; maybe TRBD2 (5 bases). The V gene's germline CDR1 is SNHLY and CDR2 FYNNEI. Trimming took off 5 bases at V and 3 bases at J, with 15 bases between the two ends. The CDR3 loop spans 15 amino acids. CDR3 nucleotide sequence: TGTGCCAGCAGTCGGCCTAGCTTGGGGACAGATACGCAGTATTTT. As protein: CASSRPSLGTDTQYF.

This clone was detected once. The genes are TRBV28 and TRBJ2-5; 9 positions match TRBD1. The CDR3 loop spans 17 amino acids. J was trimmed by 4 bases and V by 4 bases; bases with no gene match: 13. The V gene's germline CDR1 is MDHEN and CDR2 SYDVKM. This CDR3 is CASSSGTGSVSRETQYF. CDR3 DNA sequence: TGTGCCAGCAGTTCCGGGACAGGGAGTGTTAGTCGAGAGACCCAGTACTTC.

Concerning this clone: This sequence may be a read error, since a much larger clone differs from it by one base. The chain is built from TRBV6-5 and TRBJ1-1; D might be TRBD1 (5 bases). Germline V lookup: CDR1 MNHEY, CDR2 SVGAGI. The V gene lost 6 bases and the J gene lost 4 bases, with 18 bases spanning the gap. The CDR3 is 15 amino acids. The CDR3 sequence: CASRDAAGRGTEAFF. The CDR3 DNA follows: TGTGCCAGCAGGGACGCGGCAGGAAGGGGCACTGAAGCTTTCTTT.

This chain uses TRBV30 with TRBJ2-7; D is undetermined. This CDR3 region has 12 residues. The ends were cut back, 4 bases at V and 2 bases at J, with 9 bases in the middle. The germline V gene has CDR1 GTSNPN and CDR2 SVGIG (reference sequence). CDR3 loop: CAWNSSPYEQYF. The CDR3, as DNA: TGTGCCTGGAATTCATCGCCCTACGAGCAGTACTTC. The full variable domain, with the rest looked up from reference TRBV30 and TRBJ2-7, is SQTIHQWPATLVQPVGSPLSLECTVEGTSNPNLYWYRQAAGRGLQLLFYSVGIGQISSEVPQNLSASRPQDRQFILSSKKLLLSDSGFYLCAWNSSPYEQYFGPGTRLTVT.

The chain joins TRBV5-1 to TRBJ2-3; D remains unclear. Germline V CDR1 and CDR2: SGHRS, YFSETQ. V was pared by 0 bases and J by 0 bases, with 8 bases between. The CDR3 length is 15 residues. CDR3 nucleotides: TGCGCCAGCAGCTTGGGACTCTCTAGCACAGATACGCAGTATTTT. Amino acids: CASSLGLSSTDTQYF.

DNA of the CDR3: TGTGCCAGCAGTTTCGCTGGGGCTCTTTTTAACTATGGCTACACCTTC. Protein: CASSFAGALFNYGYTF. The chain links TRBV28 to TRBJ1-2; D may be TRBD1 (5 bases). The germline V gene encodes CDR1 MDHEN and CDR2 SYDVKM. Trimming removed 3 bases from V and 1 base from J, with 15 bases in between. The CDR3 covers 16 residues.

This clone has a handful of counts. This rearrangement joins TRBV7-3 to TRBJ1-1; D not resolved. Germline-derived CDR1 and CDR2 are SGHTA and FQGTGA. The V gene lost 5 bases and the J gene lost 1 base, with 8 bases spanning the gap. The CDR3 contains 13 residues. CDR3 amino acids: CASSRAPNTEAFF. CDR3 bases: TGTGCCAGCAGCCGGGCCCCGAACACTGAAGCTTTCTTT.

The J gene is TRBJ1-2, the V gene TRBV30, with TRBD1 identical over 10 bases. Germline V lookup: CDR1 GTSNPN, CDR2 SVGIG (reference sequence). V lost 4 bases and J lost 8; bases outside the gene matches: 7. The CDR3 runs to 13 residues. The CDR3 region has the DNA TGTGCCTGGACCAGACAGGGGGCTTGGGGCTACACCTTC. Protein sequence: CAWTRQGAWGYTF.

The chain recombines TRBV30 with TRBJ1-4; D perhaps matches TRBD1 (5 bases). Germline V CDR1 and CDR2: GTSNPN, SVGIG (reference sequence). CDR3 length: 13 residues. V dropped 3 bases and J dropped 7 bases, with 12 bases sitting between them. The CDR3 sequence: CAWSLSGGEKLFF. CDR3 nucleotides: TGTGCCTGGAGCCTGTCGGGGGGTGAAAAACTGTTTTTT.

This sequence joins TRBV30 and TRBJ2-5; D might be TRBD2 (5 bases). The last part of the DNA fits TRBJ2-7 better; the J call may be wrong. This CDR3 spans 14 amino acids. The germline gives CDR1 GTSNPN, CDR2 SVGIG (reference sequence). CDR3 sequence reads: CAWTKRDVSYEQYF. The CDR3 nucleotides read TGTGCCTGGACCAAGAGGGATGTCTCCTACGAGCAGTACTTC.